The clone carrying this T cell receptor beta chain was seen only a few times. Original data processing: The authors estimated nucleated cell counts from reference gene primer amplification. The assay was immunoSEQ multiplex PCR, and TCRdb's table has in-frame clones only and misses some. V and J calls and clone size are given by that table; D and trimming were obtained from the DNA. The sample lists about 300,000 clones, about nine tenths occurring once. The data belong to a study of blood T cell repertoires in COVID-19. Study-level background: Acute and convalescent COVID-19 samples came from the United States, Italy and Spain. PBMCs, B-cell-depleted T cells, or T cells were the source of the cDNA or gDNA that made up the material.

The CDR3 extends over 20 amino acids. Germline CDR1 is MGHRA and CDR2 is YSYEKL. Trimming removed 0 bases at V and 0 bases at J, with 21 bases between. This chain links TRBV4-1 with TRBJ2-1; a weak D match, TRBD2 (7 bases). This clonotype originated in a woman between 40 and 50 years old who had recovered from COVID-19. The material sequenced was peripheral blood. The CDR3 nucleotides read TGCGCCAGCAGCCAAGAGGGGGGGCTGGGCGGCCACCCCTCCTACAATGAGCAGTTCTTC. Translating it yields CASSQEGGLGGHPSYNEQFF.